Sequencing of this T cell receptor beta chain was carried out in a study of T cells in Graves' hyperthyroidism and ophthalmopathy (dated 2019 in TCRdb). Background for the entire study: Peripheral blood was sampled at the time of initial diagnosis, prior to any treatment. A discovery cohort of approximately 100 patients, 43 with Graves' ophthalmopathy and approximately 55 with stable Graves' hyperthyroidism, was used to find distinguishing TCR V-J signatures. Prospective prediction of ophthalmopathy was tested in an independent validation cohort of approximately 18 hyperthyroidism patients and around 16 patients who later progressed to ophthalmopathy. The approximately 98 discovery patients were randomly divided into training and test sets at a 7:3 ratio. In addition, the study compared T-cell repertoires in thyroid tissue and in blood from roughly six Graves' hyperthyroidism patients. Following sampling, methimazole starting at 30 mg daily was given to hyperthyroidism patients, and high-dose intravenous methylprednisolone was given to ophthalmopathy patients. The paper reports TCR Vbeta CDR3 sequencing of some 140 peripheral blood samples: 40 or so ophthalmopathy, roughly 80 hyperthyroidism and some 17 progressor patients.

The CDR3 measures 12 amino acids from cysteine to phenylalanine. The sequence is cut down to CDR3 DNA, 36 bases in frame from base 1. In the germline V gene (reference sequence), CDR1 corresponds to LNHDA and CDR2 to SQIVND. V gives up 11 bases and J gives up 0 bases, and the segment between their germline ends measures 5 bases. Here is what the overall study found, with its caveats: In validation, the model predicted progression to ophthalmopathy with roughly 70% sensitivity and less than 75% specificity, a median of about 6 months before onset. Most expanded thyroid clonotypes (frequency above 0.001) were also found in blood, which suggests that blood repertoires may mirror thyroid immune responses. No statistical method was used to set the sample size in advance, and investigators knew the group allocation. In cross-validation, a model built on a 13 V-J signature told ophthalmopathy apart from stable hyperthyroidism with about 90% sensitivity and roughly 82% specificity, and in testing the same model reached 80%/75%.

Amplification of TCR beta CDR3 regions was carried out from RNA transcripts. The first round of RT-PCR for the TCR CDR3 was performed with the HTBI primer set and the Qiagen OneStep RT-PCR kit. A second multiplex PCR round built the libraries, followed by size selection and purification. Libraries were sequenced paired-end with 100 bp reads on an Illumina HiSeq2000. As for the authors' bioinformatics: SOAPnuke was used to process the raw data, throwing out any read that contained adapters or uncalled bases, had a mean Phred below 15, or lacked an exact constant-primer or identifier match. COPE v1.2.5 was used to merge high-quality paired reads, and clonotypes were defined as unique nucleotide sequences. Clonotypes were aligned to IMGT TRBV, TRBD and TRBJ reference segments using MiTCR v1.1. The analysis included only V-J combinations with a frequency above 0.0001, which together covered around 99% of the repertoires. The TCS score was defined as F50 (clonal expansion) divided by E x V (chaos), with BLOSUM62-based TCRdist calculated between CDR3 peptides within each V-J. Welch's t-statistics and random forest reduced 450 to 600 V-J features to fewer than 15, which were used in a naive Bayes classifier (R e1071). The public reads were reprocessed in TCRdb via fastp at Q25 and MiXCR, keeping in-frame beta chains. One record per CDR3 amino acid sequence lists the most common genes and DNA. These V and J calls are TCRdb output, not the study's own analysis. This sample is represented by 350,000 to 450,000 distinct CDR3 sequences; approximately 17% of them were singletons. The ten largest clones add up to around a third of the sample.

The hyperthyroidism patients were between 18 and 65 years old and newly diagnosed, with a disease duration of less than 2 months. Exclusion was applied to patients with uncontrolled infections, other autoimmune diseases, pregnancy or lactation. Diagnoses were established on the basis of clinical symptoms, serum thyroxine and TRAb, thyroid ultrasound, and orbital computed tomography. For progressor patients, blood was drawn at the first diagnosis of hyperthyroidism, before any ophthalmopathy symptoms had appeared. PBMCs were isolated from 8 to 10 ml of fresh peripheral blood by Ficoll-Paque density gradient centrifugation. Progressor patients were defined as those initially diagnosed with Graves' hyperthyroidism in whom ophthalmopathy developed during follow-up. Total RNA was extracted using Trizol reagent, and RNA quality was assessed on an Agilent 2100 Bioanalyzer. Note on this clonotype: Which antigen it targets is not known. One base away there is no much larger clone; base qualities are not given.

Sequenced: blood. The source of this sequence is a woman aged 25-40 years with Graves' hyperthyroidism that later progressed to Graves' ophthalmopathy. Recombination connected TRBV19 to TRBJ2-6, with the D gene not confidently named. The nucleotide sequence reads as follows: TGTGCCTCCGTCTCTGGGGCCAACGTCCTGACTTTC. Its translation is CASVSGANVLTF.